This T cell receptor beta chain was sequenced for a study of cytomegalovirus exposure and HLA in healthy donors. Across the study: Per a later analysis, the roughly 670 first-cohort and approximately 120 validation repertoires shared one platform.

A note on this clone: The antigen is not known.

The CDR3 covers 13 residues. Germline V gives CDR1 SNHLY, CDR2 FYNNEI. V lost 7 bases and J lost 2, with 11 bases in between. Donors came from a validation cohort of about 110 subjects, distinct from the first 666-subject cohort. Clones were read by immunoSEQ multiplex PCR, and TCRdb kept only the in-frame ones, dropping some. The sample lists about 360,000 clones, about nine tenths occurring once. Study-wide results and caveats: Most TCR sequences showed up rarely, but some public TCRs showed up in many donors. Some TCR beta chains (over 150 of them) were listed as cytomegalovirus-associated.

The chain employs TRBV2 and TRBJ1-2; TRBD1 is a possible D gene (5 bases). This clonotype was sampled from a woman younger than 30 in good health and CMV-seronegative. Sequencing used PBMCs. The DNA of the CDR3 is TGTGCCAGCATTCGGACACTAAACTATGGCTACACCTTC. It is translated as CASIRTLNYGYTF.